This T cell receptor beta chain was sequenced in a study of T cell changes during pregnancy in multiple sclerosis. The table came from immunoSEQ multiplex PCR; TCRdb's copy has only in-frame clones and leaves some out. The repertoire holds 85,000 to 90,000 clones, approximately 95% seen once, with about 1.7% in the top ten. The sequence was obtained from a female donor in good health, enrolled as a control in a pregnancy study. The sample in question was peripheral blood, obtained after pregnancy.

The chain's CDR3 is CASSSDSSTDTQYF. DNA for the CDR3: TGTGCCAGCAGCTCAGACTCTAGCACAGATACGCAGTATTTT. The V call is TRBV11-3, the J call TRBJ2-3, with D hard to call. This CDR3 region has 14 residues. The V end lost 4 bases, the J end lost 0 bases, and 8 bases lay between the germline ends. Per the germline V gene, CDR1 is SGHNT and CDR2 is YENEEA.